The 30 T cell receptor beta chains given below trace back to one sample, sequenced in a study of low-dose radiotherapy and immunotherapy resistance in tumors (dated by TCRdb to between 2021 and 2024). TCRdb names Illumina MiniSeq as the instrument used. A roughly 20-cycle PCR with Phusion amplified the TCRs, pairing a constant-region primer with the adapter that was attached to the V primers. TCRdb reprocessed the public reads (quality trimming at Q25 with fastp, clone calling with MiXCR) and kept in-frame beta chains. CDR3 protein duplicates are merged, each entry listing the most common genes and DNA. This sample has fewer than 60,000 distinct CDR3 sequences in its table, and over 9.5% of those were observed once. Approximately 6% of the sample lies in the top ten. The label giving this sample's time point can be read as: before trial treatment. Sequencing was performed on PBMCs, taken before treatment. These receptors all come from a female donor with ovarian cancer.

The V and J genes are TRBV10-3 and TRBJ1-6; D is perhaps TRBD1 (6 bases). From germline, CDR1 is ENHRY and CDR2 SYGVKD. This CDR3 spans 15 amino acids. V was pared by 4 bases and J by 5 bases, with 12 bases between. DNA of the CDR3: TGTGCCATCAGTGCGACGGACAGCGATAATTCACCCCTCCACTTT. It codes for CAISATDSDNSPLHF.

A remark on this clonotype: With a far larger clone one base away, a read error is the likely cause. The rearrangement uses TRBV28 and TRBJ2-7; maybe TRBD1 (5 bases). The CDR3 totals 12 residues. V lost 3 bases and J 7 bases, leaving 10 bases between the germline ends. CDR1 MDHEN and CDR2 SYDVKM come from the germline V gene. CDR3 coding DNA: TGTGCCAGCAGTTTTGAAGGGGATGAGCAGTACTTC. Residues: CASSFEGDEQYF.

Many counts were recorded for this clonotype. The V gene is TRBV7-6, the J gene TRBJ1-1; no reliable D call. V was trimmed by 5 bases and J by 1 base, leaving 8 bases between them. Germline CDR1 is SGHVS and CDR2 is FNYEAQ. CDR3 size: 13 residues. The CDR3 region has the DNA TGTGCCAGCAGCCCAATTTGGAACACTGAAGCTTTCTTT. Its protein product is CASSPIWNTEAFF. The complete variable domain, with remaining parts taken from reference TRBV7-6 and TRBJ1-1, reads GAGVSQSPRYKVTKRGQDVALRCDPISGHVSLYWYRQALGQGPEFLTYFNYEAQQDKSGLPNDRFSAERPEGSISTLTIQRTEQRDSAMYRCASSPIWNTEAFFGQGTRLTVV.

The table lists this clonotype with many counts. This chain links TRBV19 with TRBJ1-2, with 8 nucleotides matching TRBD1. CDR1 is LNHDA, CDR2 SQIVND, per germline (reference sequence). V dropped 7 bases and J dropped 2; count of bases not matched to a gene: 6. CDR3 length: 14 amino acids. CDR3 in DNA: TGTGCCAGTACGGGACAGGCGATCAACTATGGCTACACCTTC. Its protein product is CASTGQAINYGYTF.

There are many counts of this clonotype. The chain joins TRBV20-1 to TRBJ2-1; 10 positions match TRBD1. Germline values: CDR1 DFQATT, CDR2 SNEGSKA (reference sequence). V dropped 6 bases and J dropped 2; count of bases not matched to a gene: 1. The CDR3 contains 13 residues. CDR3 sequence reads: CSAGTGAYNEQFF. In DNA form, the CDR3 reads TGCAGTGCGGGGACAGGGGCCTACAATGAGCAGTTCTTC.

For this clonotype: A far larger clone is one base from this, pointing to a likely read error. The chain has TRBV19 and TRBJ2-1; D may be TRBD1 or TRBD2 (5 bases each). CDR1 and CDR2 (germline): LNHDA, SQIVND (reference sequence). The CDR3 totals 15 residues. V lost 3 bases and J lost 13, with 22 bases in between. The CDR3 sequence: CASSIGGTGAETQFF. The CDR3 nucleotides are TGTGCCAGTAGTATTGGTGGGACCGGGGCGGAGACCCAGTTCTTC.

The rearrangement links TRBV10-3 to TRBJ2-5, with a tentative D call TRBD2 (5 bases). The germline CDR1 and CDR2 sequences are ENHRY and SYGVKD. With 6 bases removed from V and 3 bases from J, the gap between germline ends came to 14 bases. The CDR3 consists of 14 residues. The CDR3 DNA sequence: TGTGCCATCAGAGCTAGCAGTTTGGAAGAGACCCAGTACTTC. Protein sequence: CAIRASSLEETQYF.

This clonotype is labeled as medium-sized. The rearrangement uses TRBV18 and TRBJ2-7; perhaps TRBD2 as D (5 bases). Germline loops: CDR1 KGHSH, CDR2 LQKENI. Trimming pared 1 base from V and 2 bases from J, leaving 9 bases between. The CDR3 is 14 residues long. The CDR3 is CASSPRPGTYEQYF. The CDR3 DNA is TGTGCCAGCTCACCACGACCGGGGACCTACGAGCAGTACTTC.

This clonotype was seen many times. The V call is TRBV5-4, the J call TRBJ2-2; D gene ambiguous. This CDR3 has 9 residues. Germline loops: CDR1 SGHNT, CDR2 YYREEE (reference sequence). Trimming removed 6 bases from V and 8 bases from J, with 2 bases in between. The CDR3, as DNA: TGTGCCAGCACAGGGGAGCTGTTTTTT. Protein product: CASTGELFF.

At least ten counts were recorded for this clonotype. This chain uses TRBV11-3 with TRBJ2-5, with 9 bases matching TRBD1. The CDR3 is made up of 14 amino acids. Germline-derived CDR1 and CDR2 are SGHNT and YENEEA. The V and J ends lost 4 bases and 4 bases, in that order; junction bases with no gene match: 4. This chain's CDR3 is CASSSRDRVETQYF. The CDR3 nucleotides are TGTGCCAGCAGCTCCCGGGACAGGGTAGAGACCCAGTACTTC.

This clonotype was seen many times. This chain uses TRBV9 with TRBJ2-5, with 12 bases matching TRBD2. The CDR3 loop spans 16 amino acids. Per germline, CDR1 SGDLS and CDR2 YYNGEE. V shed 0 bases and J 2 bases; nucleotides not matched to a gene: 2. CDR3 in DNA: TGTGCCAGCAGCGTAGCTACTAGCGGGGGGCAAGAGACCCAGTACTTC. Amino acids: CASSVATSGGQETQYF.

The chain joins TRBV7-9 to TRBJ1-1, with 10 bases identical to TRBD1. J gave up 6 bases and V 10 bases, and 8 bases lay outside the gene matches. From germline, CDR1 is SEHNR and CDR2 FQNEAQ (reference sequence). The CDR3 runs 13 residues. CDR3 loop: CATWGQGTPEAFF. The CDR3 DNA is TGTGCCACCTGGGGACAGGGGACGCCTGAAGCTTTCTTT.

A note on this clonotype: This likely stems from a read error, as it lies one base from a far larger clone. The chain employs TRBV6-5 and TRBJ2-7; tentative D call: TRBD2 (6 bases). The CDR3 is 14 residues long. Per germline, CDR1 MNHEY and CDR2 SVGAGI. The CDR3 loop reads CASSYSGGSHEQYF. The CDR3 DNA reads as TGTGCCAGCAGTTACTCGGGAGGCTCCCACGAGCAGTACTTC.

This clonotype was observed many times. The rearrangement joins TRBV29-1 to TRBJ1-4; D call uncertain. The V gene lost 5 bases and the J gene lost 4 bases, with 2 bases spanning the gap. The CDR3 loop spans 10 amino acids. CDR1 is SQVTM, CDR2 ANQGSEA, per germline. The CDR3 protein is CSVRNEKLFF. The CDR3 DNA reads TGCAGCGTTCGTAATGAAAAACTGTTTTTT.

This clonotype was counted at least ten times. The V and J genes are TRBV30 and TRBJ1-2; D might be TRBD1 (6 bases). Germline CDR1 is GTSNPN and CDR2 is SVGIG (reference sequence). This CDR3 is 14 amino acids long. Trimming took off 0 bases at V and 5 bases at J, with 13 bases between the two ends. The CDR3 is CAWSVVGGSYGYTF. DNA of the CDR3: TGTGCCTGGAGTGTGGTAGGGGGTTCTTATGGCTACACCTTC.

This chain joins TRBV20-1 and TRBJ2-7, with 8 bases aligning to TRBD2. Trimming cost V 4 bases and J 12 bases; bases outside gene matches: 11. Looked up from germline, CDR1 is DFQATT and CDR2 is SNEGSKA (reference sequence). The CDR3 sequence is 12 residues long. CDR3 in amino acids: CSATGSERGTYF. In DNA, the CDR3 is TGCAGTGCTACGGGATCCGAGCGGGGGACGTACTTC.

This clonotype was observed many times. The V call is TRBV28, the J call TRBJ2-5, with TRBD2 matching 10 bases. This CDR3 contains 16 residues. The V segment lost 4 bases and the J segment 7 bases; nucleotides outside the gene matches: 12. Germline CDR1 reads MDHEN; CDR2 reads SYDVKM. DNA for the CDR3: TGTGCCAGCAGTTGGACTAGCGGCCCCGGGAGATCGACCCAGTACTTC. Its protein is CASSWTSGPGRSTQYF.

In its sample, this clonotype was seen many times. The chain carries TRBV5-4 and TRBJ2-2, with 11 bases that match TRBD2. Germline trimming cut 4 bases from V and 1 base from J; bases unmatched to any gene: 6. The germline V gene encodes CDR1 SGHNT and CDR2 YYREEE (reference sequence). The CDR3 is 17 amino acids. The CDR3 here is CASSGTLAGGNTGELFF. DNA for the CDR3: TGTGCCAGCAGCGGGACTCTAGCGGGGGGGAACACCGGGGAGCTGTTTTTT.

The CDR3 coding sequence is TGTGCCAGCAGGGAAAACGCACTAGCGGGACAGCCAGATACGCAGTATTTT. Translating gives CASRENALAGQPDTQYF. This chain uses TRBV5-6 with TRBJ2-3; 10 bases map to TRBD2. The V gene end was trimmed by 5 bases and the J gene end by 4 bases; junction bases not matched to a gene: 13. Germline V gene sequence: CDR1 SGHDT, CDR2 YYEEEE. This CDR3 contains 17 residues.

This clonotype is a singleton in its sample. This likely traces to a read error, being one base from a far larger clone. Here the CDR3 DNA reads TGTGCCAGCAGCACGTCGGAGGGATACCACAATGAGCAGTACTTC. It translates to CASSTSEGYHNEQYF. The chain uses TRBV5-6 and TRBJ2-4; maybe TRBD2 (6 bases). V was shortened by 4 bases and J by 13 bases, with 24 bases between the two germline ends. The CDR3 is 15 amino acids. Looked up from germline, CDR1 is SGHDT and CDR2 is YYEEEE.

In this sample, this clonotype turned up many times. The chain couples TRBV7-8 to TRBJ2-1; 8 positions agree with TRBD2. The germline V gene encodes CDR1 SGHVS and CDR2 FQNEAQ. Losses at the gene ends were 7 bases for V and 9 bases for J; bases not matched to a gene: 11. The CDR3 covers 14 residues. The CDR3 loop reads CASTIPGLEGEQFF. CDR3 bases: TGTGCCAGCACCATCCCGGGACTAGAGGGTGAGCAGTTCTTC.

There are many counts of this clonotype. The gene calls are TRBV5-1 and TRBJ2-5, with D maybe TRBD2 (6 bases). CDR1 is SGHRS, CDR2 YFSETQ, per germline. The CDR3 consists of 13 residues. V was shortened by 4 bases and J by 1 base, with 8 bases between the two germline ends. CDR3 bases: TGCGCCAGCAGCCGGCGGGGCCAAGAGACCCAGTACTTC. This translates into CASSRRGQETQYF.

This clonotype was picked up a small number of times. The CDR3 loop reads CASSLALAGSGEQYF. The CDR3 DNA reads as TGCGCCAGCAGCTTGGCCCTAGCGGGAAGCGGCGAGCAGTACTTC. The chain uses TRBV5-1 and TRBJ2-7; 9 bases agree with TRBD2. The CDR3 is made up of 15 amino acids. The J segment lost 6 bases and the V segment lost 0 bases, leaving 7 bases of the junction unmatched. Per germline, CDR1 SGHRS and CDR2 YFSETQ.

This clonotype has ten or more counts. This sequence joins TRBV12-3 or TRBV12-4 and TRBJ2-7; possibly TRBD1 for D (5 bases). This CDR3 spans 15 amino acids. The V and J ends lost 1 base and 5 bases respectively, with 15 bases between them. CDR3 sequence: CASSLEGLGPHEQYF. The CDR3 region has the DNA TGTGCCAGCAGTTTAGAGGGGCTAGGACCACACGAGCAGTACTTC.

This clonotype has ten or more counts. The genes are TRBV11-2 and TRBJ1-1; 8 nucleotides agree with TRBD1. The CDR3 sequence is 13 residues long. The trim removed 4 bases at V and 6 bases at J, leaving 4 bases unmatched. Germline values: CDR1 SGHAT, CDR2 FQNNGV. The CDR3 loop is CASSSDRVSEAFF. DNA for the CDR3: TGTGCCAGCAGCTCGGACAGGGTATCTGAAGCTTTCTTT.

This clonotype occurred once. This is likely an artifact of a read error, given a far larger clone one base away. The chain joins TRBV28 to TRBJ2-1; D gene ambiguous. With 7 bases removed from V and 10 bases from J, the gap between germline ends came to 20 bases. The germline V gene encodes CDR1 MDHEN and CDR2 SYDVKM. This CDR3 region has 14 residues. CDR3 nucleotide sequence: TGTGCCAGCATACTAAATGGCGAATCCCACGAGCAGTTCTTC. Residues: CASILNGESHEQFF.

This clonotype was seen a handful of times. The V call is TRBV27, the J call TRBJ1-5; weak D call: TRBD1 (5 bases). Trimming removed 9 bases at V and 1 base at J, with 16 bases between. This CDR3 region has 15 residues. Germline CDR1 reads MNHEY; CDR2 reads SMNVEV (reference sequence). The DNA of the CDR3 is TGTGCCAGTAGGAGTGGGGGACGGAGCAATCAGCCCCAGCATTTT. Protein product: CASRSGGRSNQPQHF.

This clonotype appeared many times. The CDR3, as DNA: TGCGCCAGCAGTCCTGGGCTGGAAGCTTTCTTT. Residues: CASSPGLEAFF. V usage is TRBV5-1 and J usage is TRBJ1-1, with D hard to call. From germline, CDR1 is SGHRS and CDR2 YFSETQ. There are 11 residues in the CDR3. Trimming cost V 5 bases and J 8 bases, with 10 bases left between them.

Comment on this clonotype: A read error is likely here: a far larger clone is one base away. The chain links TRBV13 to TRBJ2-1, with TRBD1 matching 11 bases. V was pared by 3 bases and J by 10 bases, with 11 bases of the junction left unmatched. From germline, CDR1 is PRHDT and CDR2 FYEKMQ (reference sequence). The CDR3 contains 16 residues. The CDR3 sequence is CASSLGQGVSYYEQFF. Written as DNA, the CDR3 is TGTGCCAGCAGCTTGGGACAGGGGGTTTCCTACTACGAGCAGTTCTTC.

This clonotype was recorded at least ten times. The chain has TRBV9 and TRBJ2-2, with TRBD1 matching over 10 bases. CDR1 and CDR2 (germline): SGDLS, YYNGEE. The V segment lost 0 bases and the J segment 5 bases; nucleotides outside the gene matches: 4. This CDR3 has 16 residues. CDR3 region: CASSVGRTGGTGELFF. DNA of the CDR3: TGTGCCAGCAGCGTAGGACGGACAGGGGGGACCGGGGAGCTGTTTTTT.